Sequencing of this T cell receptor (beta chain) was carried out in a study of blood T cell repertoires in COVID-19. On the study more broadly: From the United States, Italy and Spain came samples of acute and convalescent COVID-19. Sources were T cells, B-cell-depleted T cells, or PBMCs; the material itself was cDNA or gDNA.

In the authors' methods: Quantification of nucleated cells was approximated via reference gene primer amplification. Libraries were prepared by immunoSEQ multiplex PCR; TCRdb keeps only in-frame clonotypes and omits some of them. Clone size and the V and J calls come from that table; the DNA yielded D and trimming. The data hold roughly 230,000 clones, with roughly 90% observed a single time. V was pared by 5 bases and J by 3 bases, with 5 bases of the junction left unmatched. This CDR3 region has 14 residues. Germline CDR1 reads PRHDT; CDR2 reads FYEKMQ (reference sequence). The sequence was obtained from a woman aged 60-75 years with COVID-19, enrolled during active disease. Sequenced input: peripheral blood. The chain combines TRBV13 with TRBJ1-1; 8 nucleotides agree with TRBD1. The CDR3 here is CASSAKTGDTEAFF. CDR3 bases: TGTGCCAGCAGCGCAAAGACAGGGGACACTGAAGCTTTCTTT.